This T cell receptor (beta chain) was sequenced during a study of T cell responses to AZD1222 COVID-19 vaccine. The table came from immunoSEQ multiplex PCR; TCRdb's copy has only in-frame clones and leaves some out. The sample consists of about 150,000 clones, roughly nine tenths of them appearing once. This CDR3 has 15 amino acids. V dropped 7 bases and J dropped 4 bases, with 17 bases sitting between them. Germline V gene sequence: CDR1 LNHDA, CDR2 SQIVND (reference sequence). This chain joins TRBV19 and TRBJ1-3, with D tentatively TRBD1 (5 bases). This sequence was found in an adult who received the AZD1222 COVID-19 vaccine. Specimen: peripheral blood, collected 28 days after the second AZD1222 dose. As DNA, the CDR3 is TGTGCCAGTACTCAACTCCGGGGGGGAGGAAACACCATATATTTT. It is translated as CASTQLRGGGNTIYF.